This T cell receptor beta chain comes out of a study of CD8+CD57+ T cells in acquired aplastic anemia. Study information: Isolated CD4+ and CD8+ cells, once sorted, yielded DNA averaging approximately 3 ug. Study conclusions and caveats: In CD8+ cells, Simpson's diversity showed no significant difference between patients and controls. Both patients and controls carried the same twenty-nine CD8+ CDR3 sequences.

This clonotype came up many times. What it recognizes is unknown. All patients picked for sequencing had shown, by flow cytometry, an expansion of CD8+CD57+ cells. Patients, without exception, had severe acquired aplastic anemia. Genomic DNA templated the TCR beta VDJ and CDR3 profiling. A single record per CDR3 protein comes from TCRdb applying MiXCR to the reads. The data contain 310,000 or so distinct CDR3 sequences, approximately 58% of them singletons. Germline loops: CDR1 DFQATT, CDR2 SNEGSKA (reference sequence). This CDR3 region has 16 residues. V lost 1 base and J lost 1, with 16 bases in between.

The chain uses TRBV20-1 and TRBJ2-5; D is tentatively TRBD1 or TRBD2 (5 bases each). Sequencing used sorted CD4+, CD8+, or CD8+CD57+ T cells (not recorded which) from PBMCs. The receptor comes from a human donor with aplastic anemia. The CDR3 DNA reads as TGCAGTGCTAGAGTAGAGTCGGGGCAGCCCCAAGAGACCCAGTACTTC. Translated, it gives CSARVESGQPQETQYF.